This is a list of T cell receptor beta chains from one sample in a study of blood T cell repertoires in COVID-19. Assay used: immunoSEQ multiplex PCR; TCRdb lists only in-frame clones, some missing. The repertoire holds around 94,000 clones, 75% to 90% seen once, with about 5.7% in the top ten. The sample comprised peripheral blood. Source of these receptors: a woman in her fifties or sixties with COVID-19, enrolled during active disease. CDR3s include the opening cysteine and the closing phenylalanine or tryptophan. The order of the fields is J gene, D gene, V gene, clone size, CDR3 protein, CDR3 DNA. D genes are given only for firm matches. Only part of the rows carry a size: once, few, many, or a class if the clone is expanded.

TRBJ2-1	TRBD2	TRBV4-2	NA	CASSQASGGVPFF	TGTGCCAGCAGCCAAGCTAGCGGGGGGGTTCCGTTCTTC
TRBJ1-2	TRBD1	TRBV5-4	NA	CASSNRQGASYGYTF	TGTGCCAGCAGCAACAGACAGGGGGCGAGCTATGGCTACACCTTC
TRBJ1-2	TRBD1	TRBV6-1	once	CASSDHPRGTGGPNYGYTF	TGTGCCAGCAGTGACCATCCCCGAGGAACAGGGGGCCCTAACTATGGCTACACCTTC
TRBJ2-6	NA	TRBV5-1	NA	CASSFTPPGQTQASAANVLTF	TGCGCCAGCAGCTTCACCCCCCCGGGACAAACCCAAGCCTCTGCGGCCAACGTCCTGACTTTC
TRBJ1-6	TRBD1	TRBV18	NA	CASSLGTGSPLHF	TGTGCCAGCTCACTAGGGACAGGGTCACCCCTCCACTTT
TRBJ2-2	TRBD1	TRBV6-5	NA	CASRPQGSGELFF	TGTGCCAGCAGGCCACAGGGGTCCGGGGAGCTGTTTTTT
TRBJ2-3	TRBD2	TRBV6-2/TRBV6-3	NA	CASSSQKRGLAGGYDTDTQYF	TGTGCCAGCAGTTCCCAAAAAAGGGGACTAGCGGGGGGGTATGACACAGATACGCAGTATTTT
TRBJ1-1	TRBD1	TRBV7-9	NA	CASSGRDSMNTEAFF	TGTGCCAGCAGCGGTAGGGACAGCATGAACACTGAAGCTTTCTTT
TRBJ2-3	TRBD2	TRBV5-1	NA	CASSLALLAEHTDTQYF	TGCGCCAGCAGCTTGGCCTTACTAGCGGAGCACACAGATACGCAGTATTTT
TRBJ2-7	TRBD2	TRBV7-2	NA	CASSQTSGPYEQYF	TGTGCCAGCAGCCAGACTAGCGGCCCCTACGAGCAGTACTTC
TRBJ2-2	TRBD2	TRBV5-4	NA	CASSGGLAAVPGELFF	TGTGCCAGCAGCGGGGGACTAGCGGCCGTCCCCGGGGAGCTGTTTTTT
TRBJ2-7	NA	TRBV7-9	NA	CASSLTRGASYEQYF	TGTGCCAGCAGCTTAACACGGGGGGCATCCTACGAGCAGTACTTC
TRBJ2-7	TRBD1	TRBV14	NA	CASSQEGRRQGSFIEQYF	TGTGCCAGCAGCCAAGAAGGACGAAGACAGGGGAGTTTTATCGAGCAGTACTTC
TRBJ1-1	NA	TRBV18	NA	CASSPREMNTEAFF	TGTGCCAGCTCACCTCGGGAGATGAACACTGAAGCTTTCTTT
TRBJ2-3	NA	TRBV2	NA	CASSEGPPYTQYF	TGTGCCAGCAGTGAAGGGCCCCCGTATACGCAGTATTTT
TRBJ2-1	NA	TRBV14	NA	CASSQIREKSYNEQFF	TGTGCCAGCAGCCAAATCAGGGAAAAGAGCTACAATGAGCAGTTCTTC
TRBJ2-3	TRBD1	TRBV27	NA	CASSPRQGVSTDTQYF	TGTGCCAGCAGTCCGAGACAGGGAGTGAGCACAGATACGCAGTATTTT
TRBJ2-2	NA	TRBV11-3	NA	CASSLTGLAGELFF	TGTGCCAGCAGCTTAACAGGGCTAGCCGGGGAGCTGTTTTTT
TRBJ2-1	TRBD2	TRBV19	NA	CASSMTSGRVGEQFF	TGTGCCAGTAGTATGACTAGCGGGAGGGTGGGTGAGCAGTTCTTC
TRBJ1-4	NA	TRBV11-3	NA	CASSSRGGSEKLFF	TGTGCCAGCAGCTCCCGGGGGGGGAGTGAAAAACTGTTTTTT
TRBJ1-1	NA	TRBV28	NA	CASMTPLNTEAFF	TGTGCCAGCATGACACCCTTGAACACTGAAGCTTTCTTT
TRBJ2-7	TRBD2	TRBV6-2/TRBV6-3	many	CASSYRRLAGGAYEQYF	TGTGCCAGCAGTTACCGGCGGCTAGCGGGGGGCGCCTACGAGCAGTACTTC
TRBJ1-1	NA	TRBV2	NA	CASSDLIYSEPNTEAFF	TGTGCCAGCAGTGATCTGATCTACAGTGAGCCGAACACTGAAGCTTTCTTT
TRBJ1-2	NA	TRBV6-1	once	CASSEALSHTF	TGTGCCAGCAGTGAGGCTCTTAGCCACACCTTC
TRBJ2-6	NA	TRBV19	once	CASSIDRGSGANVLTF	TGTGCCAGTAGTATAGACAGGGGCTCTGGGGCCAACGTCCTGACTTTC
TRBJ1-4	TRBD1	TRBV5-1	NA	CASRGQGATNEKLFF	TGCGCCAGCAGGGGACAGGGGGCGACTAATGAAAAACTGTTTTTT
TRBJ2-7	NA	TRBV12-3/TRBV12-4	few	CASRPTAVNEQYF	TGTGCCAGCAGACCGACAGCCGTAAACGAGCAGTACTTC
TRBJ1-6	TRBD1	TRBV28	NA	CASRLGQPYNSPLHF	TGTGCCAGCAGACTGGGACAGCCCTATAATTCACCCCTCCACTTT
TRBJ2-7	TRBD1	TRBV5-1	once	CASSEWTGGEDEQYF	TGCGCCAGCAGCGAATGGACAGGGGGCGAGGACGAGCAGTACTTC
TRBJ2-7	NA	TRBV3-1/TRBV3-2	NA	CASSQGRGTYEQYF	TGTGCCAGCAGCCAAGGGCGGGGTACCTACGAGCAGTACTTC
TRBJ2-3	TRBD2	TRBV7-9	NA	CASSLDGGATDTQYF	TGTGCCAGCAGCTTGGACGGGGGGGCCACAGATACGCAGTATTTT